This T cell receptor (beta chain) was documented in a study of cytomegalovirus exposure and HLA in healthy donors. This CDR3 contains 12 residues. V was trimmed by 6 bases and J by 8 bases, leaving 11 bases between them. Germline assignment: CDR1 WSHSY and CDR2 SAAADI. Method: immunoSEQ multiplex PCR; TCRdb's copy keeps in-frame clones and lacks some. The sample records approximately 59,000 clones, roughly 92% being singletons. This chain uses TRBV10-2 with TRBJ2-4; TRBD1 is a possible D gene (5 bases). The TCR sequence derives from a man younger than 35 in good health and CMV-seropositive. The sequencing input was PBMCs. This CDR3 reads CASRTDEDIQYF. The CDR3 DNA sequence: TGCGCCAGCAGGACAGATGAAGACATTCAGTACTTC.